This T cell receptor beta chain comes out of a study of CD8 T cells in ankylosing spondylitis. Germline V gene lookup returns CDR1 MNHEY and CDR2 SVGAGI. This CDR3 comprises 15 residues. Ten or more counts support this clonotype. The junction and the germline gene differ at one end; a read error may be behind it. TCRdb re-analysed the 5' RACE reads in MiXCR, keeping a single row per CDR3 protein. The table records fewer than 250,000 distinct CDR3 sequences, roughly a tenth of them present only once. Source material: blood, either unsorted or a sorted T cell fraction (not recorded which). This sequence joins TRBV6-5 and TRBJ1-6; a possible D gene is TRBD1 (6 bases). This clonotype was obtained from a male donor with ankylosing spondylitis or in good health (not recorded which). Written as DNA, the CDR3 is TGTGCCAGCAGATACTACAGGGCTTCTAATTCACCCCTCCACTTT. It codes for CASRYYRASNSPLHF.